The present TCR beta chain was sequenced within a study of cytomegalovirus exposure and HLA in healthy donors. This CDR3 has 14 residues. V was trimmed by 6 bases and J by 0 bases, leaving 9 bases between them. The germline gives CDR1 SNHLY, CDR2 FYNNEI. PCR employed 60 Vbeta and 13 Jbeta primers. Sequenced by immunoSEQ multiplex PCR; TCRdb stores in-frame clones only, minus some. The sample lists 100,000 to 150,000 clones; around 80% were seen once. The sequence derives from a female donor in good health and CMV-seronegative. The sample was PBMCs. V is TRBV2 and J is TRBJ2-4; no reliable D call. The CDR3 reads CASRATVAKNIQYF. In DNA, the CDR3 is TGTGCCAGCAGAGCGACGGTAGCCAAAAACATTCAGTACTTC.